These 26 T cell receptor beta chains came from one sample sequenced in a study of T-cell reconstitution after alpha-beta-depleted transplantation in children (dated by TCRdb to 2016 to 2017). The library was prepared using PCR. TCRdb shows the sequencer as Illumina HiSeq 2500. TCR library preparation used molecular barcoding, with unique molecular identifiers applied to normalize quantification of the TCRbeta repertoire. The public reads were run again by TCRdb, first through fastp at Q25 and then through MiXCR, and only productive beta chains were kept. Duplicate CDR3 protein sequences are folded into a single record with the most common DNA and genes. This sample comprises approximately 520,000 distinct CDR3 sequences, around 10% of them detected only once. The leading ten clones occupy 13% to 15% of the sample. The intended sense of this specimen's treatment or condition label: allogeneic hematopoietic cell transplantation with graft depleted of TCRalphabeta T cells and CD19 B cells.

Sequenced here: PBMCs, mostly from graft donor cells, sampled 180 days after TCRalphabeta/CD19-depleted stem cell transplant. The receptor source for this set is a female patient aged 2-10 years who had a stem cell transplant for aplastic anemia, so the T cells may come from the graft donor.

This clonotype was seen only a few times. The chain combines TRBV5-6 with TRBJ1-2; D is undetermined. CDR1 is SGHDT, CDR2 YYEEEE, per germline. This CDR3 spans 15 amino acids. V shed 1 base and J shed 2 bases, with 12 bases lying between them. CDR3 in amino acids: CASSLPRTDNYGYTF. The DNA of the CDR3 is TGTGCCAGCAGCTTGCCCCGAACGGACAACTATGGCTACACCTTC.

This clonotype was found a few times. CDR3 coding DNA: TGTGCCAGTAGTGTCGGGACTAGCGGGTGGGAGACCCAGTACTTC. It yields the protein CASSVGTSGWETQYF. The V gene is TRBV19, the J gene TRBJ2-5; TRBD2 matches at 12 bases. The V and J ends lost 5 bases and 5 bases, in that order; junction bases with no gene match: 6. The length of the CDR3 is 15 residues. Per germline, CDR1 LNHDA and CDR2 SQIVND (reference sequence). Complete variable domain (other parts from reference TRBV19 and TRBJ2-5): DGGITQSPKYLFRKEGQNVTLSCEQNLNHDAMYWYRQDPGQGLRLIYYSQIVNDFQKGDIAEGYSVSREKKESFPLTVTSAQKNPTAFYLCASSVGTSGWETQYFGPGTRLLVL.

This clonotype was detected many times. The gene calls are TRBV28 and TRBJ2-1, with 11 bases lining up with TRBD1. This CDR3 spans 16 amino acids. Trimming removed 4 bases from V and 1 base from J; junction bases left unmatched: 3. CDR1 and CDR2 (germline): MDHEN, SYDVKM. CDR3 in DNA: TGTGCCAGCAGTTCCCGGGACAGGGGGTCCTACAATGAGCAGTTCTTC. This encodes CASSSRDRGSYNEQFF.

The chain couples TRBV5-1 to TRBJ2-7; the match to TRBD2 covers 13 bases. CDR3 length: 16 amino acids. The junction had 4 bases not matched to a gene; V was cut back by 2 bases and J by 2 bases. Germline V lookup: CDR1 SGHRS, CDR2 YFSETQ. The CDR3 DNA reads as TGCGCCAGCAGCTTTACCGGGACTAGCGGGACCTACGAGCAGTACTTC. It is translated as CASSFTGTSGTYEQYF. Drawing the rest from reference TRBV5-1 and TRBJ2-7, the complete variable domain is KAGVTQTPRYLIKTRGQQVTLSCSPISGHRSVSWYQQTPGQGLQFLFEYFSETQRNKGNFPGRFSGRQFSNSRSEMNVSTLELGDSALYLCASSFTGTSGTYEQYFGPGTRLTVT.

This clonotype was picked up many times. J is TRBJ2-7 and V is TRBV4-3; TRBD2 agrees at 11 bases. Unmatched junction bases numbered 9, after V lost 4 bases and J lost 4 bases. In germline, CDR1 is LGHNA, CDR2 YSLEER. The CDR3 is made up of 16 amino acids. CDR3 region: CASSLRSGLAVYEQYF. As DNA, the CDR3 is TGCGCCAGCAGCCTCCGTTCGGGACTAGCGGTTTACGAGCAGTACTTC.

The rearrangement joins TRBV19 to TRBJ1-2, with D possibly matching TRBD1 (5 bases). Germline CDR1 and CDR2: LNHDA and SQIVND (reference sequence). The V end lost 3 bases, the J end lost 4 bases, and 18 bases lay between the germline ends. This CDR3 is built from 16 residues. The CDR3 spells CASSIYRGLNGYGYTF. The CDR3 region has the DNA TGTGCCAGTAGTATTTATCGGGGACTGAACGGCTATGGCTACACCTTC.

In the case of this clonotype: The junction does not match germline at one end; this may be a read error. The chain recombines TRBV9 with TRBJ2-2, with D perhaps TRBD2 (5 bases). CDR1 SGDLS and CDR2 YYNGEE come from the germline V gene. The CDR3 sequence is 12 residues long. CDR3 amino acids: CASSLNTGVLFF. The CDR3 region has the DNA TGTGCCAGCTCTCTGAACACCGGGGTGCTGTTTTTT.

V gene TRBV7-9 combines with J gene TRBJ2-5; the D gene is possibly TRBD2 (5 bases). Germline loops: CDR1 SEHNR, CDR2 FQNEAQ (reference sequence). This CDR3 region has 15 residues. The germline V and J ends were trimmed by 0 bases and 2 bases, with 10 bases remaining between them. The CDR3 region has the DNA TGTGCCAGCAGCTTAGCGAGCCCGGGGCAAGAGACCCAGTACTTC. Residues: CASSLASPGQETQYF. The full variable domain, with the rest looked up from reference TRBV7-9 and TRBJ2-5, is DTGVSQNPRHKITKRGQNVTFRCDPISEHNRLYWYRQTLGQGPEFLTYFQNEAQLEKSRLLSDRFSAERPKGSFSTLEIQRTEQGDSAMYLCASSLASPGQETQYFGPGTRLLVL.

The chain joins TRBV20-1 to TRBJ2-4; 7 positions agree with TRBD2. Germline V gene sequence: CDR1 DFQATT, CDR2 SNEGSKA (reference sequence). J lost 1 base, V lost 3 bases, and 0 bases had no gene match. The CDR3 consists of 13 residues. The CDR3 protein is CSASGRAKNIQYF. DNA of the CDR3: TGCAGTGCTAGCGGGAGGGCCAAAAACATTCAGTACTTC.

The CDR3 is CASSDGTADQETQYF. The CDR3 DNA reads TGCGCCAGCAGCGACGGGACGGCCGATCAAGAGACCCAGTACTTC. This sequence joins TRBV5-1 and TRBJ2-5; D assignment may be TRBD1 or TRBD2 (5 bases each). This CDR3 has 15 amino acids. Germline V gene lookup returns CDR1 SGHRS and CDR2 YFSETQ. Trimming removed 4 bases from V and 2 bases from J, with 15 bases in between.

This clonotype was detected a few times. The chain combines TRBV14 with TRBJ2-1, with 9 positions matching TRBD2. The CDR3 is made up of 15 amino acids. Trimming took 0 bases from V and 8 from J; bases not matched to a gene: 5. Germline CDR1 SGHDN, CDR2 FVKESK. The CDR3 region is CASSQDPLAGYEQFF. The CDR3 DNA is TGTGCCAGCAGCCAAGACCCTCTAGCGGGATATGAGCAGTTCTTC.

This clonotype appeared a few times. The chain links TRBV4-3 to TRBJ2-1, with TRBD2 as a possible D gene (5 bases). Germline assignment: CDR1 LGHNA and CDR2 YSLEER. The length of the CDR3 is 16 residues. Trimming took off 1 base at V and 0 bases at J, with 10 bases between the two ends. This CDR3 is CASSQARGSSYNEQFF. The DNA of the CDR3 is TGCGCCAGCAGCCAAGCCAGAGGGAGCTCCTACAATGAGCAGTTCTTC.

This clonotype was seen only a few times. The rearrangement links TRBV25-1 to TRBJ1-5; D is uncertain. The V end was cut by 3 bases, the J end by 2 bases, with 11 bases between. The CDR3 is made up of 15 amino acids. The germline CDR1 and CDR2 sequences are MGHDK and SYGVNS. The CDR3 bases are TGTGCCAGCAGTGAGGGTGGCATCGGCAATCAGCCCCAGCATTTT. It encodes CASSEGGIGNQPQHF.

The V call is TRBV20-1, the J call TRBJ2-1, with TRBD2 matching 8 bases. The V segment lost 3 bases and the J segment 10 bases; nucleotides outside the gene matches: 14. Germline V gene lookup returns CDR1 DFQATT and CDR2 SNEGSKA (reference sequence). CDR3 length: 15 amino acids. CDR3 loop: CSASFTGGPRLEQFF. CDR3 nucleotides: TGCAGTGCTAGTTTTACGGGAGGGCCCCGTTTAGAGCAGTTCTTC.

This clonotype appeared a few times. The rearrangement joins TRBV12-3 or TRBV12-4 to TRBJ1-5, with D perhaps matching TRBD1 (5 bases). V was shortened by 6 bases and J by 2 bases, with 14 bases between the two germline ends. This CDR3 has 15 amino acids. The CDR3 DNA reads as TGTGCCAGCAGGCCCCAGCAGGGCCGCAATCAGCCCCAGCATTTT. Its translation: CASRPQQGRNQPQHF.

V gene TRBV5-1 combines with J gene TRBJ1-5; the match to TRBD1 covers 7 bases. The CDR3 has 18 amino acids. CDR1 and CDR2 from the germline V gene are SGHRS and YFSETQ. Germline trimming cut 2 bases from V and 3 bases from J; bases unmatched to any gene: 14. The CDR3 DNA sequence: TGCGCCAGCAGCTTTGTATCGGCAGGGGGTGACTTCAATCAGCCCCAGCATTTT. It yields the protein CASSFVSAGGDFNQPQHF.

The rearrangement uses TRBV20-1 and TRBJ2-7; TRBD1 or TRBD2 may be the D gene (5 bases each). The V end was cut by 6 bases, the J end by 1 base, with 10 bases between. Germline lookup yields CDR1 DFQATT and CDR2 SNEGSKA (reference sequence). The CDR3 length is 12 residues. This CDR3 reads CSASGLSYEQYF. DNA for the CDR3: TGCAGTGCGTCGGGGCTATCCTACGAGCAGTACTTC.

There are a few counts of this clonotype. The rearrangement joins TRBV7-9 to TRBJ2-5, with D possibly TRBD2 on 6 matching bases. CDR3 length equals 13 residues. The V end lost 5 bases, the J end lost 5 bases, and 12 bases lay between the germline ends. Germline V gene data show CDR1 as SEHNR and CDR2 as FQNEAQ (reference sequence). CDR3 bases: TGTGCCAGCAGCCCGGGACTTATGGAGACCCAGTACTTC. Protein sequence: CASSPGLMETQYF. Looking up the rest from reference TRBV7-9 and TRBJ2-5 gives the full variable domain: DTGVSQNPRHKITKRGQNVTFRCDPISEHNRLYWYRQTLGQGPEFLTYFQNEAQLEKSRLLSDRFSAERPKGSFSTLEIQRTEQGDSAMYLCASSPGLMETQYFGPGTRLLVL.

This clonotype was recorded at least ten times. CDR3 bases: TGTGCCAGTGGGTCGCGGGGGTTTGCGGGAGAAGAGACCCAGTACTTC. Its translation: CASGSRGFAGEETQYF. The chain is built from TRBV15 and TRBJ2-5; 7 nucleotides match TRBD2. J lost 3 bases, V lost 10 bases, and 17 bases had no gene match. CDR1 and CDR2 from the germline V gene are LNHNV and YYDKDF (reference sequence). The CDR3 is 16 amino acids.

This clonotype showed up just a few times. The rearrangement joins TRBV6-9 to TRBJ1-6; D unclear. Trimming pared 4 bases from V and 11 bases from J, leaving 9 bases between. CDR3 length: 12 amino acids. CDR1 and CDR2 from the germline V gene are MNHGY and SVAAGI. The CDR3 DNA is TGTGCCAGCAGTTTATCGGTCCCACCCCTCCACTTT. As protein: CASSLSVPPLHF.

There are a few counts of this clonotype. J is TRBJ2-7 and V is TRBV20-1; 8 nucleotides align to TRBD1. CDR3 length: 14 amino acids. Germline values: CDR1 DFQATT, CDR2 SNEGSKA (reference sequence). Trimming at V came to 6 bases and at J to 3 bases, leaving 10 bases not matched to a gene. The DNA of the CDR3 is TGCAGTGCCCGACGAGGACAGGGAATCTACGAGCAGTACTTC. Translating it yields CSARRGQGIYEQYF.

This clonotype was observed a handful of times. The rearrangement joins TRBV29-1 to TRBJ2-2; possibly TRBD2 for D (5 bases). The CDR3 extends over 16 amino acids. Germline CDR1 SQVTM, CDR2 ANQGSEA. The V end was cut by 3 bases, the J end by 5 bases, with 19 bases between. The CDR3 DNA reads as TGCAGCGTTGAGGGTATGAGCGGACGGCGAACCGGGGAGCTGTTTTTT. Protein sequence: CSVEGMSGRRTGELFF.

There are a few counts of this clonotype. This chain links TRBV20-1 with TRBJ2-3; no reliable D call. This CDR3 has 11 residues. V was pared by 6 bases and J by 6 bases, with 10 bases between. Germline V gives CDR1 DFQATT, CDR2 SNEGSKA (reference sequence). The CDR3 sequence is CSAFFADTQYF. The DNA of the CDR3 is TGCAGTGCCTTCTTCGCGGATACGCAGTATTTT.

J is TRBJ1-5 and V is TRBV5-1; unclear D gene. The germline V and J ends were trimmed by 0 bases and 1 base, with 5 bases remaining between them. The germline V gene encodes CDR1 SGHRS and CDR2 YFSETQ. The CDR3 is 14 amino acids. The CDR3 coding sequence is TGCGCCAGCAGCTTGGACCAGAGCAATCAGCCCCAGCATTTT. Translating gives CASSLDQSNQPQHF.

A single count supports this clonotype. DNA of the CDR3: TGCAGTGCTAGCGACAGTAGCATCACGGAGCTGTTTTTT. Its translation: CSASDSSITELFF. J is TRBJ2-2 and V is TRBV20-1, with D tentatively TRBD1 (5 bases). V lost 3 bases and J 10 bases, leaving 15 bases between the germline ends. Per germline, CDR1 DFQATT and CDR2 SNEGSKA (reference sequence). This CDR3 comprises 13 residues.

J is TRBJ1-1 and V is TRBV20-1; TRBD1 matches 9 bases. The CDR3 is made up of 13 amino acids. From germline, CDR1 is DFQATT and CDR2 SNEGSKA (reference sequence). Trimming cost V 5 bases and J 4 bases; bases outside gene matches: 5. CDR3 coding DNA: TGCAGTGCTGGACGGACAGGGGTCACTGAAGCTTTCTTT. It translates to CSAGRTGVTEAFF.